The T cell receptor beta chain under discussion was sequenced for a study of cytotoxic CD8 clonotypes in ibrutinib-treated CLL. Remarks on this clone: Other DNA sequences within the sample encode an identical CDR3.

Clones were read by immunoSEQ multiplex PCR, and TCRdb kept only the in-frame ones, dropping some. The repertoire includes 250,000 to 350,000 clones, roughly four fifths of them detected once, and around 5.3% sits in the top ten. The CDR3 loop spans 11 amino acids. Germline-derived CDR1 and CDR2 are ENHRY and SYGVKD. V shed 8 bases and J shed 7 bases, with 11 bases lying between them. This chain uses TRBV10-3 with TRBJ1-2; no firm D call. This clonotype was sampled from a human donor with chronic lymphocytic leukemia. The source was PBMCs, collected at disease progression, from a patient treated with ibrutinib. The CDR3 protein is CAIRDLGGYTF. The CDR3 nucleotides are TGTGCCATCCGCGACCTGGGTGGCTACACCTTC.